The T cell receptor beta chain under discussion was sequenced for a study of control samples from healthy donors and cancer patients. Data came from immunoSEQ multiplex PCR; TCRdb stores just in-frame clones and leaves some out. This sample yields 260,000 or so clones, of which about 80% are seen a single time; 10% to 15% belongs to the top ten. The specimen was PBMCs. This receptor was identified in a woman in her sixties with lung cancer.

The chain's CDR3 is CAWTMTSGSNYEQYF. DNA of the CDR3: TGTGCCTGGACCATGACTAGCGGGAGTAACTACGAGCAGTACTTC. The rearrangement links TRBV30 to TRBJ2-7; 12 bases match TRBD2. The CDR3 contains 15 residues. From germline, CDR1 is GTSNPN and CDR2 SVGIG (reference sequence). The V gene end was trimmed by 4 bases and the J gene end by 3 bases; junction bases not matched to a gene: 7.